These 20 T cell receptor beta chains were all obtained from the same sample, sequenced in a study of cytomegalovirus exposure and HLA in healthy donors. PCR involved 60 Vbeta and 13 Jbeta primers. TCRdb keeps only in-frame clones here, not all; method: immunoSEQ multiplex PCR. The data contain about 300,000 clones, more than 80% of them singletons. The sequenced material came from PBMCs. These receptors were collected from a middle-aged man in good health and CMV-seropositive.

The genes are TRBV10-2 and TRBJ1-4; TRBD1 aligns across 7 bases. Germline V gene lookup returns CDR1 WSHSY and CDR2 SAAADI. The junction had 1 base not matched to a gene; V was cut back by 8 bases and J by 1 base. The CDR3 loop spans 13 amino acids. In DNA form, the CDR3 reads TGCGCCAGCGCAGGGGGAACTAATGAAAAACTGTTTTTT. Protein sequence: CASAGGTNEKLFF.

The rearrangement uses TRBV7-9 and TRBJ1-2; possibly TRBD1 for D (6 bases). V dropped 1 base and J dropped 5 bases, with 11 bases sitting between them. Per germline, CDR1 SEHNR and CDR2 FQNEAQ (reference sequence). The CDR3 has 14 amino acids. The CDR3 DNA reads TGTGCCAGCAGCTTAGGGACAGTAAATTATGGCTACACCTTC. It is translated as CASSLGTVNYGYTF.

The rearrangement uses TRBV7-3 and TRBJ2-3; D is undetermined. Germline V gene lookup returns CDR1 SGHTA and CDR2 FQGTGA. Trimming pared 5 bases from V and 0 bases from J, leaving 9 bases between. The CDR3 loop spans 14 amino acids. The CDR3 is CASSPLLSTDTQYF. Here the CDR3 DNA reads TGTGCCAGCAGCCCCCTGCTAAGCACAGATACGCAGTATTTT.

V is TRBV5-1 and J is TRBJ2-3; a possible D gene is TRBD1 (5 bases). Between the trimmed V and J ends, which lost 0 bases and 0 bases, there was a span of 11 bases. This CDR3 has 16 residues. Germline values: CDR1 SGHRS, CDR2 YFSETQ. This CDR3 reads CASSLETVSSTDTQYF. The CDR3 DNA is TGCGCCAGCAGCTTGGAGACAGTTTCTAGCACAGATACGCAGTATTTT.

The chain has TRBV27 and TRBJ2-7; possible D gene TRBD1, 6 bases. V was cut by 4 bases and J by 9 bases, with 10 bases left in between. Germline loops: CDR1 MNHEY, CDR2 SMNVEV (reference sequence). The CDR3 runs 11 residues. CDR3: CASSSTGLQYF. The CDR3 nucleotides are TGTGCCAGCAGTTCCACAGGGTTGCAGTACTTC.

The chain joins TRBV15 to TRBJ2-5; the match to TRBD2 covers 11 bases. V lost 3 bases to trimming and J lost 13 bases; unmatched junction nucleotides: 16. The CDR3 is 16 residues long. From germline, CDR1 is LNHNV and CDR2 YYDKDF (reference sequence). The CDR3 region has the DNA TGTGCCACCAGCAGCGGTAGAGCCGCGGGACTAGCGGAACTGTACTTC. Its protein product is CATSSGRAAGLAELYF.

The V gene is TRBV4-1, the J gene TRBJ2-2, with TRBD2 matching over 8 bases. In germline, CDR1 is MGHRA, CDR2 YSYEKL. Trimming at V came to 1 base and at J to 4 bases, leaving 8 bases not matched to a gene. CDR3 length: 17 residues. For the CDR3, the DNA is TGCGCCAGCAGCCAAGGCCCAGCGGGAGTCGGCACCGGGGAGCTGTTTTTT. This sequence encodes CASSQGPAGVGTGELFF.

The DNA of the CDR3 is TGCGCCAGCAGTGAGTCAGGGGTGGACGCCGAGCAGTACTTC. It yields the protein CASSESGVDAEQYF. The chain employs TRBV10-2 and TRBJ2-7; D perhaps matches TRBD1 (5 bases). The V gene's germline CDR1 is WSHSY and CDR2 SAAADI. Trimming shortened V by 0 bases and J by 6 bases, and 12 bases separated the two germline ends. This CDR3 comprises 14 residues.

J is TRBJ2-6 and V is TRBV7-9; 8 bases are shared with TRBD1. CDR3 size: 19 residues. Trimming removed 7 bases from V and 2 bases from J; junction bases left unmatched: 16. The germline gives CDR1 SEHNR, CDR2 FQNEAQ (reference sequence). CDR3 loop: CASTKMLTGARPGANVLTF. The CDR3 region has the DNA TGTGCCAGCACCAAAATGCTGACAGGGGCGCGGCCTGGGGCCAACGTCCTGACTTTC.

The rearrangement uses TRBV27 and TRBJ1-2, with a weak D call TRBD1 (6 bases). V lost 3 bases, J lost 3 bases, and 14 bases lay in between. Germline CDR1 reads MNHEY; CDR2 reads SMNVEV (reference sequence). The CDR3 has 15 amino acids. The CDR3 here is CASSFAPGGDYGYTF. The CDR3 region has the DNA TGTGCCAGCAGTTTCGCGCCGGGGGGCGACTATGGCTACACCTTC.

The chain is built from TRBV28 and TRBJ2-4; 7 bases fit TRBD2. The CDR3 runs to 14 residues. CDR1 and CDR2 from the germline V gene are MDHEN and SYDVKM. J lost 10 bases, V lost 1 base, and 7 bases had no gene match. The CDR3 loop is CASSLSGGGGIQYF. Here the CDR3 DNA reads TGTGCCAGCAGTTTATCAGGAGGCGGGGGTATTCAGTACTTC.

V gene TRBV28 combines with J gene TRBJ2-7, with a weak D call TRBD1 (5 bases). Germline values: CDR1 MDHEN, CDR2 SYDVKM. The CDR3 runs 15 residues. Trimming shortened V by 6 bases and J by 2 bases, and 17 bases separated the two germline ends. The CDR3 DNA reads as TGTGCCAGCAGGCTACCGTCAGACAGCCCCTACGAGCAGTACTTC. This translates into CASRLPSDSPYEQYF.

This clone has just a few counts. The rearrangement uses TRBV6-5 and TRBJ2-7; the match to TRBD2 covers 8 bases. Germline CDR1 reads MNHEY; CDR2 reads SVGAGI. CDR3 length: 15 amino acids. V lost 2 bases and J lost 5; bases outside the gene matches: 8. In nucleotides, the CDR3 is TGTGCCAGCAGTTACCACGGGAGGGCCACAAACGAGCAGTACTTC. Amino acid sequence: CASSYHGRATNEQYF.

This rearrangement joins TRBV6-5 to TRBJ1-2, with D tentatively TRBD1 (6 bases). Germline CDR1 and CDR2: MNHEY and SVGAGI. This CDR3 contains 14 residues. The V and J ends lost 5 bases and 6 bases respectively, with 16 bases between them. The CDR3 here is CASSALDSFNGYTF. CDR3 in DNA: TGTGCCAGCAGTGCCCTGGACAGCTTTAATGGCTACACCTTC.

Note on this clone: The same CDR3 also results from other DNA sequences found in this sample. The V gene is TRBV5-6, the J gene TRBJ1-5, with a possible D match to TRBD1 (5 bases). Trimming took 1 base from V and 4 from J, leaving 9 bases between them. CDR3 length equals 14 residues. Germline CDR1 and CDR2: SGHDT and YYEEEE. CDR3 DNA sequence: TGTGCCAGCAGCTTGTTACAGGATAATCAGCCCCAGCATTTT. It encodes CASSLLQDNQPQHF.

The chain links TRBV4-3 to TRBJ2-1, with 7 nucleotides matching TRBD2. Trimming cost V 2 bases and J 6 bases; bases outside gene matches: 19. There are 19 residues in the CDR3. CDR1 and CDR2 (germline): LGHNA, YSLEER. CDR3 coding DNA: TGCGCCAGCAGCCAACACATCCCCGCGGGAGATCCAACCGGCAATGAGCAGTTCTTC. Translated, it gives CASSQHIPAGDPTGNEQFF.

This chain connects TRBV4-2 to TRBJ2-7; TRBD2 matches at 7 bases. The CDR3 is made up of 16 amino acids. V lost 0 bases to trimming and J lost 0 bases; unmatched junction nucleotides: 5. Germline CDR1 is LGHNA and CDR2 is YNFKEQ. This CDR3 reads CASSQEPSGFSYEQYF. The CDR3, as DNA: TGTGCCAGCAGCCAAGAACCTAGCGGCTTCTCCTACGAGCAGTACTTC.

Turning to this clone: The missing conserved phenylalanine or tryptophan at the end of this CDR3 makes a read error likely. The CDR3 nucleotides are TGCGCCAGCAGCCAGGTGGGAGCTTCCTACGAGCAGTACCTC. Translated, it gives CASSQVGASYEQYL. The V and J genes are TRBV4-1 and TRBJ2-7, with D perhaps TRBD2 (5 bases). This CDR3 is 14 amino acids long. CDR1 and CDR2 (germline): MGHRA, YSYEKL. V gave up 3 bases and J gave up 1 base, with 10 bases separating them.

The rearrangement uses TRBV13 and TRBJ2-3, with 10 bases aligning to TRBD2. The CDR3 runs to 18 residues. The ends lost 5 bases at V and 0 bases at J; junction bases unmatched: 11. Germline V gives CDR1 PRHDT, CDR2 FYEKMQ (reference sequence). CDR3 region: CASSPRLAGTASTDTQYF. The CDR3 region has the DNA TGTGCCAGCAGCCCCCGACTAGCGGGTACAGCTAGCACAGATACGCAGTATTTT.

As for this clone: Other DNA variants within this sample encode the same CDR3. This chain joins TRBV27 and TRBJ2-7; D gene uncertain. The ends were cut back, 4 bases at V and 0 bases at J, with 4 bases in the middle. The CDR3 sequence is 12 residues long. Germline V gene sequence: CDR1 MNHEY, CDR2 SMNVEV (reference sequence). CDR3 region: CASSSSSYEQYF. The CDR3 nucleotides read TGTGCCAGCAGTTCGTCCTCCTACGAGCAGTACTTC.